These 27 T cell receptor beta chains share one sample of origin, sequenced in a study of early T cells in non-severe SARS-CoV-2 infection. TCRdb re-analysed the 5' RACE reads in MiXCR, keeping a single row per CDR3 protein. The table includes about 60,000 distinct CDR3 sequences, 8% to 9.5% detected once. The sequencing input was whole blood. The receptors were sampled from an adult who was a healthcare worker with PCR-confirmed SARS-CoV-2 infection or an uninfected control (not recorded which).

This clonotype was counted only a few times. This chain links TRBV20-1 with TRBJ2-5; TRBD1 is a possible D gene (6 bases). Per the germline V gene, CDR1 is DFQATT and CDR2 is SNEGSKA (reference sequence). The CDR3 is 16 amino acids. The germline V and J ends were trimmed by 0 bases and 0 bases, with 14 bases remaining between them. CDR3 protein: CSARDLWGPHQETQYF. The DNA for the CDR3 is TGCAGTGCTAGAGATCTGTGGGGGCCCCACCAAGAGACCCAGTACTTC.

This clonotype was recorded at least ten times. The gene calls are TRBV6-5 and TRBJ2-2; TRBD2 might be the D (6 bases). CDR1 is MNHEY, CDR2 SVGAGI, per germline. The V end was cut by 4 bases, the J end by 2 bases, with 17 bases between. CDR3 length: 17 amino acids. The CDR3 nucleotides read TGTGCCAGCAGTTGCATATACTGGGACTGTAACACCGGGGAGCTGTTTTTT. It specifies CASSCIYWDCNTGELFF.

This clonotype was recorded many times. The CDR3 DNA sequence: TGTGCCAGCAGCCACCAGCTAATAGCGGGAAGCACCGGGGAGCTGTTTTTT. It is translated as CASSHQLIAGSTGELFF. The chain combines TRBV14 with TRBJ2-2, with TRBD2 identical over 8 bases. Germline assignment: CDR1 SGHDN and CDR2 FVKESK. CDR3 length equals 17 residues. V lost 3 bases to trimming and J lost 4 bases; unmatched junction nucleotides: 10.

This clonotype was counted many times. This chain links TRBV14 with TRBJ2-3; D gene ambiguous. The V gene's germline CDR1 is SGHDN and CDR2 FVKESK. V lost 0 bases to trimming and J lost 1 base, with 8 bases between them. CDR3 size: 15 residues. CDR3 amino acids: CASSQDPTGTDTQYF. CDR3 sequence (DNA): TGTGCCAGCAGCCAAGATCCTACAGGCACAGATACGCAGTATTTT.

There are many counts of this clonotype. V usage is TRBV6-2 or TRBV6-3 and J usage is TRBJ1-6; 7 bases agree with TRBD1. Germline CDR1 and CDR2: MNHEY and SVGEGT. Losses at the gene ends were 6 bases for V and 7 bases for J; bases not matched to a gene: 6. The CDR3 sequence is 14 residues long. The DNA of the CDR3 is TGTGCCAGCAGACCGGGACAGCAAAATTCACCCCTCCACTTT. Translated: CASRPGQQNSPLHF.

This clonotype occurred many times. The rearrangement links TRBV25-1 to TRBJ2-5; 7 positions match TRBD2. J was trimmed by 4 bases and V by 4 bases; bases with no gene match: 3. CDR3 length: 13 amino acids. CDR1 is MGHDK and CDR2 is SYGVNS in the germline V gene. The CDR3 loop reads CASSGGLLETQYF. DNA for the CDR3: TGTGCCAGCAGTGGGGGACTACTAGAGACCCAGTACTTC.

The chain joins TRBV11-2 to TRBJ1-1; D is unclear. CDR1 is SGHAT and CDR2 is FQNNGV in the germline V gene. Trimming removed 5 bases from V and 6 bases from J, with 10 bases in between. The CDR3 is 12 residues long. The CDR3 reads CASSATGAEAFF. In DNA form, the CDR3 reads TGTGCCAGCAGCGCGACGGGCGCTGAAGCTTTCTTT. The whole variable domain, filled in from reference TRBV11-2 and TRBJ1-1, reads EAGVAQSPRYKIIEKRQSVAFWCNPISGHATLYWYQQILGQGPKLLIQFQNNGVVDDSQLPKDRFSAERLKGVDSTLKIQPAKLEDSAVYLCASSATGAEAFFGQGTRLTVV.

In its sample, this clonotype was seen a few times. The CDR3 sequence: CASSLGGRGNEQYF. The CDR3 DNA follows: TGTGCCAGCAGCCTAGGGGGAAGGGGGAACGAGCAGTACTTC. The J gene is TRBJ2-7, the V gene TRBV3-1; possibly TRBD1 for D (6 bases). V was clipped by 4 bases and J by 5 bases, with 15 bases between them. The CDR3 extends over 14 amino acids. Germline V gives CDR1 LGHDT, CDR2 YNNKEL (reference sequence).

This clonotype was counted only a few times. The CDR3 region is CSVAVNVLAGGPRSHNEQFF. The CDR3 nucleotides are TGCAGCGTTGCCGTCAACGTACTAGCGGGAGGGCCAAGGTCACACAATGAGCAGTTCTTC. This chain connects TRBV29-1 to TRBJ2-1; 13 positions agree with TRBD2. The germline V gene encodes CDR1 SQVTM and CDR2 ANQGSEA. The CDR3 loop spans 20 amino acids. The V and J ends lost 4 bases and 5 bases, in that order; junction bases with no gene match: 20.

Ten or more counts support this clonotype. CDR3 DNA: TGTGCCAGCACGAGCTCCTACAATGAGCAGTTCTTC. It codes for CASTSSYNEQFF. V and J are TRBV6-2 or TRBV6-3 and TRBJ2-1, with D unresolved. Trimming removed 7 bases at V and 0 bases at J, with 4 bases between. The V gene's germline CDR1 is MNHEY and CDR2 SVGEGT. The CDR3 length is 12 residues.

This clonotype was counted many times. V gene TRBV3-2 combines with J gene TRBJ2-3; whether TRBD2, the table's D call, matches the DNA was not checked. TRBV3-2 is a pseudogene. The CDR3 is 19 amino acids. CDR3 protein: CARLETGTSGYSPTDTQYF. The DNA for the CDR3 is TGTGCCAGGTTGGAAACCGGGACTAGCGGATATTCCCCCACAGATACGCAGTATTTT.

This clonotype was counted ten times or more. This sequence joins TRBV6-6 and TRBJ2-1, with D possibly being TRBD2 (5 bases). The CDR3 extends over 13 amino acids. Germline loops: CDR1 MNHNY, CDR2 SVGAGI (reference sequence). The ends were cut back, 5 bases at V and 4 bases at J, with 9 bases in the middle. The CDR3 loop reads CASSRDSYNEQFF. CDR3 nucleotide sequence: TGTGCCAGCAGTCGGGATTCGTACAATGAGCAGTTCTTC.

The rearrangement joins TRBV5-6 to TRBJ1-6, with a tentative D call TRBD1 (6 bases). V lost 2 bases and J lost 12, with 21 bases in between. The germline gives CDR1 SGHDT, CDR2 YYEEEE. The CDR3 has 16 residues. CDR3 bases: TGTGCCAGCAGCTTAGGTGTCTGGGCAGGGGCCTTACCCCTCCACTTT. Protein product: CASSLGVWAGALPLHF.

Ten or more counts support this clonotype. The chain joins TRBV19 to TRBJ1-6; no reliable D call. The germline gives CDR1 LNHDA, CDR2 SQIVND (reference sequence). The ends were cut back, 2 bases at V and 10 bases at J, with 6 bases in the middle. The length of the CDR3 is 12 residues. The DNA of the CDR3 is TGTGCCAGTAGTATACCGGGGTCACCCCTCCACTTT. This sequence encodes CASSIPGSPLHF.

CDR3 nucleotides: TGTGCCAGCAGCACTAGGGGGTATGAGCAGTTCTTC. Its translation is CASSTRGYEQFF. This chain uses TRBV11-2 with TRBJ2-1, with a weak D call TRBD1 (6 bases). The V end lost 5 bases, the J end lost 8 bases, and 10 bases lay between the germline ends. Germline V gene sequence: CDR1 SGHAT, CDR2 FQNNGV. This CDR3 is built from 12 residues.

This clonotype was counted a few times. Its ends do not fully match the called genes, so a read error is possible. V is TRBV5-4 and J is TRBJ2-2, with 8 nucleotides matching TRBD2. CDR1 and CDR2 (germline): SGHNT, YYREEE (reference sequence). The length of the CDR3 is 15 residues. The CDR3 loop reads CVSSRREGVTGELFF. In DNA, the CDR3 is TGTGTCAGCAGCCGCCGGGAGGGTGTCACCGGGGAGCTGTTTTTT.

V is TRBV20-1 and J is TRBJ2-5; 11 bases are shared with TRBD1. This CDR3 is 15 amino acids long. From germline, CDR1 is DFQATT and CDR2 SNEGSKA (reference sequence). The junction had 8 bases not matched to a gene; V was cut back by 6 bases and J by 2 bases. The CDR3 spells CSAKPGTGGQETQYF. The CDR3, as DNA: TGCAGTGCAAAACCCGGGACAGGGGGTCAAGAGACCCAGTACTTC.

This chain links TRBV11-2 with TRBJ1-2, with 8 bases lining up with TRBD1. This CDR3 comprises 17 residues. The J segment lost 4 bases and the V segment lost 1 base, leaving 11 bases of the junction unmatched. Germline values: CDR1 SGHAT, CDR2 FQNNGV. The CDR3 loop is CASSLAIRQGRLYGYTF. CDR3 coding DNA: TGTGCCAGCAGCTTAGCGATTCGACAGGGGAGACTCTATGGCTACACCTTC.

The table lists this clonotype with many counts. This chain connects TRBV5-1 to TRBJ2-3; 10 nucleotides match TRBD1. Losses at the gene ends were 0 bases for V and 0 bases for J; bases not matched to a gene: 4. This CDR3 region has 17 residues. Germline V gene lookup returns CDR1 SGHRS and CDR2 YFSETQ. CDR3 loop: CASSLGTGQGSTDTQYF. CDR3 bases: TGCGCCAGCAGCTTGGGAACGGGACAGGGGAGCACAGATACGCAGTATTTT.

This clonotype occurred many times. The V and J genes are TRBV6-2 or TRBV6-3 and TRBJ2-3; D remains ambiguous. The CDR3 extends over 14 amino acids. Germline V gene sequence: CDR1 MNHEY, CDR2 SVGEGT. V lost 2 bases and J lost 2, with 8 bases in between. CDR3 in DNA: TGTGCCAGCAGTTACCAGTATAACACAGATACGCAGTATTTT. It yields the protein CASSYQYNTDTQYF.

The CDR3 DNA reads as TGCAGTGCTCCTGGGACAGCCGATGAAAAACTGTTTTTT. Translated, it gives CSAPGTADEKLFF. The chain links TRBV20-1 to TRBJ1-4, with TRBD1 identical over 7 bases. CDR3 length: 13 amino acids. V shed 5 bases and J 6 bases; nucleotides not matched to a gene: 6. Germline V gene data show CDR1 as DFQATT and CDR2 as SNEGSKA (reference sequence).

This clonotype was observed a few times. V usage is TRBV24-1 and J usage is TRBJ2-3, with D perhaps TRBD1 (6 bases). This CDR3 spans 15 amino acids. Germline V gives CDR1 KGHDR, CDR2 SFDVKD. V was pared by 4 bases and J by 6 bases, with 16 bases between. This CDR3 reads CATSDSHRAGDTQYF. The DNA for the CDR3 is TGTGCCACCAGTGACTCCCACAGGGCAGGCGATACGCAGTATTTT.

The rearrangement joins TRBV6-5 to TRBJ2-1, with 14 bases that match TRBD2. Unmatched junction bases numbered 4, after V lost 6 bases and J lost 6 bases. Germline CDR1 is MNHEY and CDR2 is SVGAGI. This CDR3 is built from 15 residues. For the CDR3, the DNA is TGTGCCAGCAGAACGACTAGCGGGAGGGCCAATGAGCAGTTCTTC. This encodes CASRTTSGRANEQFF.

The sample holds a few counts of this clonotype. The chain combines TRBV28 with TRBJ2-3, with 7 positions matching TRBD2. The length of the CDR3 is 14 residues. J lost 10 bases, V lost 3 bases, and 10 bases had no gene match. CDR1 MDHEN and CDR2 SYDVKM come from the germline V gene. CDR3: CASSLGGASNPQYF. Written as DNA, the CDR3 is TGTGCCAGCAGTTTGGGAGGGGCTAGCAATCCGCAGTATTTT.

This clonotype was counted ten times or more. V usage is TRBV27 and J usage is TRBJ1-2, with D possibly TRBD1 on 5 matching bases. Germline V gene lookup returns CDR1 MNHEY and CDR2 SMNVEV (reference sequence). V lost 2 bases, J lost 8 bases, and 15 bases lay in between. CDR3 length: 14 residues. The CDR3 loop reads CASSLIWGGEGYTF. The CDR3 DNA reads as TGTGCCAGCAGTTTAATCTGGGGGGGTGAGGGCTACACCTTC.

This clonotype was recorded many times. This chain joins TRBV7-2 and TRBJ2-7; D gene uncertain. Trimming pared 5 bases from V and 3 bases from J, leaving 14 bases between. This CDR3 has 14 amino acids. CDR1 and CDR2 from the germline V gene are SGHTA and FQGNSA. CDR3 coding DNA: TGTGCCAGCAGCCAAGACTCGGACCACTACGAGCAGTACTTC. Amino acid sequence: CASSQDSDHYEQYF.

This clonotype has at least ten counts. This chain connects TRBV7-2 to TRBJ2-7; 7 bases fit TRBD2. The CDR3 is made up of 14 amino acids. The V gene's germline CDR1 is SGHTA and CDR2 FQGNSA. The junction had 5 bases not matched to a gene; V was cut back by 2 bases and J by 4 bases. CDR3 DNA: TGTGCCAGCAGCTTATACGGACTAGAATACGAGCAGTACTTC. Encoded protein: CASSLYGLEYEQYF.